This T cell receptor (beta chain) is drawn from a study of radiotherapy plus CTLA-4 blockade in lung cancer. About the study: More than 15% of patients responded objectively, and 25% to 40% achieved disease control. Whole-study results and caveats: According to reports, early shifts in blood T cell clones, alongside interferon-beta, forecast response most accurately.

Chemo-refractory metastatic non-small-cell lung cancer patients were treated with focal radiation plus CTLA-4 blockade with ipilimumab. The CDR3 loop spans 12 amino acids. V was clipped by 6 bases and J by 9 bases, with 13 bases between them. Germline V lookup: CDR1 SGHRS, CDR2 YFSETQ. Details on this clone: Antigen: not known.

Measured with immunoSEQ multiplex PCR; TCRdb has only the in-frame clones, and not every one. This table holds 45,000 to 55,000 clones, around nine tenths found once. The receptor was isolated from a human donor with non-small cell lung cancer whose response to radiotherapy plus ipilimumab could not be evaluated. Sequences were derived from peripheral blood, sampled from a patient treated with radiotherapy plus ipilimumab. The chain uses TRBV5-1 and TRBJ2-1; maybe TRBD2 (6 bases). CDR3 loop: CASNREGGEQFF. The CDR3 DNA sequence: TGCGCCAGCAACCGTGAGGGAGGTGAGCAGTTCTTC.